Each of the 29 T cell receptor beta chains below was sequenced from the same sample in a study of T cells after yellow fever vaccination. From the 5' RACE reads, TCRdb called clonotypes with MiXCR, one entry per CDR3 protein. Of about 58,000 distinct CDR3 sequences listed, roughly 6.9% were seen once; the top ten hold around 44%. Specimen: CD8+ T cells sorted from PBMCs, collected on the day of the first yellow fever vaccination. All receptors derive from a man in his late teens or twenties who received the YFV17D yellow fever vaccine.

This chain links TRBV11-2 with TRBJ2-7; D not certain. Germline CDR1 reads SGHAT; CDR2 reads FQNNGV. Trimming pared 2 bases from V and 1 base from J, leaving 3 bases between. The CDR3 is made up of 12 amino acids. The CDR3 region has the DNA TGTGCCAGCAGCTTACAGTCCTACGAGCAGTACTTC. Its translation is CASSLQSYEQYF. Based on the CDR3 plus reference TRBV11-2 and TRBJ2-7, the full variable domain is EAGVAQSPRYKIIEKRQSVAFWCNPISGHATLYWYQQILGQGPKLLIQFQNNGVVDDSQLPKDRFSAERLKGVDSTLKIQPAKLEDSAVYLCASSLQSYEQYFGPGTRLTVT.

This clonotype came up many times. V gene TRBV12-3 or TRBV12-4 combines with J gene TRBJ2-3; D possibly corresponds to TRBD2 (5 bases). V was clipped by 5 bases and J by 2 bases, with 17 bases between them. CDR3 length: 16 amino acids. The CDR3 nucleotides are TGTGCCAGCAGTCCTCTCGAGGCGGGTTTCACAGATACGCAGTATTTT. Translation gives CASSPLEAGFTDTQYF.

Here the CDR3 DNA reads TGTGCCAGCACCCCCCCGCGGTTAGGGACAGGGATCCACGAGCAGTACTTC. This codes for CASTPPRLGTGIHEQYF. This chain links TRBV7-9 with TRBJ2-7; TRBD1 matches at 9 bases. Germline-derived CDR1 and CDR2 are SEHNR and FQNEAQ (reference sequence). The trim removed 7 bases at V and 5 bases at J, leaving 18 bases unmatched. This CDR3 is built from 17 residues.

This clonotype has a handful of counts. The chain employs TRBV12-3 or TRBV12-4 and TRBJ1-1; no reliable D call. The CDR3 length is 14 residues. The germline V and J ends were trimmed by 6 bases and 1 base, with 12 bases remaining between them. CDR3 in DNA: TGTGCCAGCAGCCCCTTTGGGTGGAACACTGAAGCTTTCTTT. Its protein product is CASSPFGWNTEAFF.

This clonotype was seen at least ten times. This rearrangement joins TRBV13 to TRBJ2-1; 9 bases agree with TRBD1. The CDR3 covers 15 residues. V lost 5 bases, J lost 3 bases, and 5 bases stayed unmatched. Germline V gene lookup returns CDR1 PRHDT and CDR2 FYEKMQ (reference sequence). The CDR3, as DNA: TGTGCCAGCAGCCCCGGACAGGGGAACTACAATGAGCAGTTCTTC. This gives the protein CASSPGQGNYNEQFF.

This clonotype was counted at least ten times. This sequence joins TRBV7-2 and TRBJ1-2; D perhaps matches TRBD1 (6 bases). The CDR3 contains 14 residues. Germline V gene lookup returns CDR1 SGHTA and CDR2 FQGNSA. V gave up 5 bases and J gave up 6 bases, with 16 bases separating them. The CDR3 DNA follows: TGTGCCAGCAGCCCCCCCAACAGGGCTCATGGCTACACCTTC. Encoded protein: CASSPPNRAHGYTF.

The V and J genes are TRBV7-6 and TRBJ2-3, with unresolved D. V was cut by 7 bases and J by 5 bases, with 19 bases left in between. The CDR3 contains 15 residues. Germline CDR1 and CDR2: SGHVS and FNYEAQ. The CDR3 spells CASTSYGSVGDTQYF. The DNA for the CDR3 is TGTGCCAGCACCTCTTACGGGTCGGTGGGAGATACGCAGTATTTT.

CDR3 DNA sequence: TGTGCCAGCAGCGTAGCTCCCGGAGGGGGGTACACTAGCACAGATACGCAGTATTTT. Its protein product is CASSVAPGGGYTSTDTQYF. The J gene is TRBJ2-3, the V gene TRBV9, with D possibly being TRBD1 or TRBD2 (6 bases each). The CDR3 has 19 residues. Trimming stripped 0 bases from V and 0 bases from J, with 20 bases between. The germline CDR1 and CDR2 sequences are SGDLS and YYNGEE. The full variable domain, in which reference TRBV9 and TRBJ2-3 provide the parts outside the CDR3, is DSGVTQTPKHLITATGQRVTLRCSPRSGDLSVYWYQQSLDQGLQFLIQYYNGEERAKGNILERFSAQQFPDLHSELNLSSLELGDSALYFCASSVAPGGGYTSTDTQYFGPGTRLTVL.

The CDR3 loop is CASSAAGSGPWPQHF. The DNA of the CDR3 is TGTGCCAGCAGCGCCGCAGGGTCAGGGCCATGGCCCCAGCATTTT. The chain couples TRBV9 to TRBJ1-5; a possible D gene is TRBD1 (5 bases). The CDR3 is 15 residues long. Per the germline V gene, CDR1 is SGDLS and CDR2 is YYNGEE. V was pared by 3 bases and J by 9 bases, with 19 bases between.

This clonotype has more than one count but fewer than ten. This rearrangement joins TRBV12-3 or TRBV12-4 to TRBJ1-5, with TRBD1 matching 10 bases. J lost 4 bases, V lost 4 bases, and 4 bases had no gene match. The CDR3 runs 15 residues. The CDR3 protein is CASSSPGQGNQPQHF. The CDR3 DNA is TGTGCCAGCAGTTCCCCGGGACAGGGGAATCAGCCCCAGCATTTT.

This clonotype was recorded a few times. The chain combines TRBV5-4 with TRBJ2-1, with D perhaps TRBD2 (5 bases). The germline CDR1 and CDR2 sequences are SGHNT and YYREEE (reference sequence). The CDR3 length is 15 residues. Trimming removed 3 bases at V and 4 bases at J, with 14 bases between. In DNA, the CDR3 is TGTGCCAGCAGCTCCGCCGACTATTTATACAATGAGCAGTTCTTC. It codes for CASSSADYLYNEQFF. The full variable domain, in which reference TRBV5-4 and TRBJ2-1 provide the parts outside the CDR3, is ETGVTQSPTHLIKTRGQQVTLRCSSQSGHNTVSWYQQALGQGPQFIFQYYREEENGRGNFPPRFSGLQFPNYSSELNVNALELDDSALYLCASSSADYLYNEQFFGPGTRLTVL.

CDR3 sequence (DNA): TGTGCCAGCAGGACAGGGGGAAACACCGGGGAGCTGTTTTTT. Protein product: CASRTGGNTGELFF. The rearrangement uses TRBV7-9 and TRBJ2-2; the match to TRBD1 covers 9 bases. The junction had 1 base not matched to a gene; V was cut back by 6 bases and J by 2 bases. This CDR3 has 14 amino acids. Germline CDR1 is SEHNR and CDR2 is FQNEAQ (reference sequence).

This clonotype was observed at least ten times. The gene calls are TRBV4-3 and TRBJ2-1; no reliable D call. The CDR3 extends over 15 amino acids. Germline V lookup: CDR1 LGHNA, CDR2 YSLEER. The V end was cut by 0 bases, the J end by 3 bases, with 9 bases between. The CDR3 DNA reads TGCGCCAGCAGCCAAGACACCTCGGGCTACAATGAGCAGTTCTTC. The encoded protein is CASSQDTSGYNEQFF.

There are a few counts of this clonotype. This rearrangement joins TRBV7-9 to TRBJ1-1; D unclear. V lost 6 bases and J lost 0, with 5 bases in between. Germline loops: CDR1 SEHNR, CDR2 FQNEAQ (reference sequence). The CDR3 consists of 12 residues. The CDR3 coding sequence is TGTGCCAGCAGTCCGGTGAACACTGAAGCTTTCTTT. Its translation is CASSPVNTEAFF.

This clonotype turned up a few times. V usage is TRBV4-2 and J usage is TRBJ2-3, with 10 bases matching TRBD1. This CDR3 contains 20 residues. Trimming removed 0 bases from V and 4 bases from J; junction bases left unmatched: 16. Germline assignment: CDR1 LGHNA and CDR2 YNFKEQ. The CDR3 sequence is CASSQEPGPPGQGTSDTQYF. The CDR3 DNA follows: TGTGCCAGCAGCCAAGAACCCGGGCCTCCGGGACAGGGGACGTCAGATACGCAGTATTTT.

This clonotype was recorded a few times. V is TRBV4-1 and J is TRBJ1-1, with a possible D match to TRBD1 (6 bases). Germline loops: CDR1 MGHRA, CDR2 YSYEKL. The CDR3 runs 16 residues. V lost 1 base, J lost 0 bases, and 12 bases lay in between. The CDR3 DNA follows: TGCGCCAGCAGCCAAGGACAGGTTGGGATGAACACTGAAGCTTTCTTT. It is translated as CASSQGQVGMNTEAFF.

This clonotype has a count of ten or more. V is TRBV2 and J is TRBJ1-5, with D uncertain. The CDR3 totals 14 residues. Trimming left V 1 base short and J 1 base short, with 5 bases between. The germline CDR1 and CDR2 sequences are SNHLY and FYNNEI. The chain's CDR3 is CASSEGRSNQPQHF. The CDR3, as DNA: TGTGCCAGCAGTGAAGGCAGGAGCAATCAGCCCCAGCATTTT.

This clonotype was recorded at least ten times. The V and J genes are TRBV4-3 and TRBJ2-7; D might be TRBD1 (5 bases). V lost 0 bases and J lost 0, with 12 bases in between. Germline-derived CDR1 and CDR2 are LGHNA and YSLEER. The CDR3 is made up of 16 amino acids. As DNA, the CDR3 is TGCGCCAGCAGCCAAGATTATCTGGACACCTCCTACGAGCAGTACTTC. Amino acids: CASSQDYLDTSYEQYF.

This chain links TRBV19 with TRBJ2-5, with 14 bases aligning to TRBD2. With 5 bases clipped from V and 3 bases from J, the junction kept 2 bases outside the gene matches. Germline lookup yields CDR1 LNHDA and CDR2 SQIVND (reference sequence). The CDR3 runs 15 residues. The DNA for the CDR3 is TGTGCCAGTAGTTGGGGACTAGCGGGGGAAGAGACCCAGTACTTC. Translating it yields CASSWGLAGEETQYF. The entire variable domain, with the rest obtained from reference TRBV19 and TRBJ2-5, is as follows: DGGITQSPKYLFRKEGQNVTLSCEQNLNHDAMYWYRQDPGQGLRLIYYSQIVNDFQKGDIAEGYSVSREKKESFPLTVTSAQKNPTAFYLCASSWGLAGEETQYFGPGTRLLVL.

This chain connects TRBV29-1 to TRBJ1-3, with TRBD1 matching over 7 bases. V lost 7 bases and J lost 1; bases outside the gene matches: 13. CDR3 length: 16 amino acids. Germline V lookup: CDR1 SQVTM, CDR2 ANQGSEA. As DNA, the CDR3 is TGCAGCGCCTGGTCCTGGGAGGGGGCGTCTGGAAACACCATATATTTT. Residues: CSAWSWEGASGNTIYF.

This clonotype was picked up a small number of times. This chain joins TRBV29-1 and TRBJ2-1, with 10 bases lining up with TRBD2. CDR3 length: 12 amino acids. V gave up 4 bases and J gave up 9 bases; unmatched junction bases: 3. CDR1 and CDR2 from the germline V gene are SQVTM and ANQGSEA. The DNA for the CDR3 is TGCAGCGTTGGGACTAGCGGCAGTGAGCAGTTCTTC. This codes for CSVGTSGSEQFF.

The sample holds many counts of this clonotype. The rearrangement uses TRBV5-1 and TRBJ1-1; a possible D gene is TRBD1 (5 bases). The CDR3 is 13 amino acids. Germline V CDR1 and CDR2: SGHRS, YFSETQ. The germline V and J ends were trimmed by 7 bases and 1 base, with 11 bases remaining between them. CDR3 loop: CASAQVGNTEAFF. In DNA form, the CDR3 reads TGCGCCAGCGCACAGGTGGGGAACACTGAAGCTTTCTTT.

CDR3 sequence: CASSQGPGGTFNEQFF. In DNA, the CDR3 is TGTGCCAGCAGCCAAGGCCCGGGGGGAACTTTCAATGAGCAGTTCTTC. The rearrangement uses TRBV4-2 and TRBJ2-1; 7 bases fit TRBD2. Germline trimming cut 1 base from V and 6 bases from J; bases unmatched to any gene: 9. The CDR3 has 16 residues. Looked up from germline, CDR1 is LGHNA and CDR2 is YNFKEQ.

This clonotype was seen ten or more times. The chain has TRBV6-1 and TRBJ2-2, with a weak D call TRBD2 (5 bases). CDR1 and CDR2 from the germline V gene are MNHNS and SASEGT. V lost 5 bases and J lost 7, with 14 bases in between. This CDR3 has 14 amino acids. This CDR3 reads CASSPLVMDGELFF. CDR3 sequence (DNA): TGTGCCAGCAGTCCACTAGTTATGGACGGGGAGCTGTTTTTT.

The chain couples TRBV5-4 to TRBJ2-3, with TRBD2 identical over 11 bases. CDR1 SGHNT and CDR2 YYREEE come from the germline V gene (reference sequence). The V and J ends lost 4 bases and 5 bases, in that order; junction bases with no gene match: 9. The CDR3 has 16 residues. The CDR3: CASSLRSGGAEDTQYF. CDR3 nucleotides: TGTGCCAGCAGCCTTCGTAGCGGGGGGGCCGAAGATACGCAGTATTTT.

This rearrangement joins TRBV20-1 to TRBJ2-2; no definite D call. The V and J ends lost 2 bases and 4 bases respectively, with 14 bases between them. The CDR3 consists of 15 residues. CDR1 DFQATT and CDR2 SNEGSKA come from the germline V gene (reference sequence). As DNA, the CDR3 is TGCAGTGCTAGACCGGACCTCGGCCCCACCGGGGAGCTGTTTTTT. This translates into CSARPDLGPTGELFF.

This clonotype was seen ten or more times. The chain links TRBV7-8 to TRBJ1-1, with unresolved D. The V gene's germline CDR1 is SGHVS and CDR2 FQNEAQ. Trimming removed 3 bases from V and 4 bases from J, with 18 bases in between. The CDR3 is 16 amino acids. The CDR3 loop reads CASSFPKYREGTEAFF. In DNA form, the CDR3 reads TGTGCCAGCAGCTTTCCAAAATACCGGGAGGGCACTGAAGCTTTCTTT. Looking up the rest from reference TRBV7-8 and TRBJ1-1 gives the full variable domain: GAGVSQSPRYKVAKRGQDVALRCDPISGHVSLFWYQQALGQGPEFLTYFQNEAQLDKSGLPSDRFFAERPEGSVSTLKIQRTQQEDSAVYLCASSFPKYREGTEAFFGQGTRLTVV.

A few counts support this clonotype. This rearrangement joins TRBV29-1 to TRBJ2-2, with D possibly matching TRBD1 (7 bases). CDR3 length: 15 amino acids. Per the germline V gene, CDR1 is SQVTM and CDR2 is ANQGSEA. Trimming removed 3 bases from V and 6 bases from J, with 17 bases in between. The CDR3 nucleotides read TGCAGCGTTGAGTGGGGCAGGGGGGCCCCCGGGGAGCTGTTTTTT. Translation gives CSVEWGRGAPGELFF.

V and J are TRBV12-3 or TRBV12-4 and TRBJ1-1; 7 bases map to TRBD1. With 8 bases clipped from V and 6 bases from J, the junction kept 15 bases outside the gene matches. This CDR3 is 15 amino acids long. The CDR3 coding sequence is TGTGCCAGCTCATCTCTTTCCCAGGGGGTCCCTGAAGCTTTCTTT. This gives the protein CASSSLSQGVPEAFF.